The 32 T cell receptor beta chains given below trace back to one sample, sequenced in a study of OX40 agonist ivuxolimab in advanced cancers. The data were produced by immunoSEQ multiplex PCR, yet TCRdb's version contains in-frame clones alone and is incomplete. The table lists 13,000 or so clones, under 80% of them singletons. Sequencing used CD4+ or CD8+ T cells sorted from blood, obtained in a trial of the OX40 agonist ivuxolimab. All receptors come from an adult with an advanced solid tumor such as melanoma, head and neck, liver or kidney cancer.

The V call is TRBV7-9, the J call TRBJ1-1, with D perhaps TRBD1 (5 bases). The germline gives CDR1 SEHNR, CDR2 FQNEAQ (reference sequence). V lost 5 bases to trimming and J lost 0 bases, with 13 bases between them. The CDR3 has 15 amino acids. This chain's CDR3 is CASSTGPTLNTEAFF. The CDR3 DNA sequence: TGTGCCAGCAGCACAGGACCGACTTTGAACACTGAAGCTTTCTTT.

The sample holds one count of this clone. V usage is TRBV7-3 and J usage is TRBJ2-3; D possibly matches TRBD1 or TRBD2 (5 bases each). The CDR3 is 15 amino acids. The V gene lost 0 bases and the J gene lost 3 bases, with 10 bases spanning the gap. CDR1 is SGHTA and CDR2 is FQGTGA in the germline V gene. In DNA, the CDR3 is TGTGCCAGCAGCTTAACCGGGGCCGTGACAGATACGCAGTATTTT. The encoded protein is CASSLTGAVTDTQYF.

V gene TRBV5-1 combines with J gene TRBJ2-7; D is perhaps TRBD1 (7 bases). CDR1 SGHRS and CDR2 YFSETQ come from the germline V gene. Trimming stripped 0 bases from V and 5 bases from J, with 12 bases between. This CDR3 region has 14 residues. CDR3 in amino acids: CASSLVQGGNEQYF. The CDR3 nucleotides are TGCGCCAGCAGCTTGGTTCAGGGGGGCAACGAGCAGTACTTC.

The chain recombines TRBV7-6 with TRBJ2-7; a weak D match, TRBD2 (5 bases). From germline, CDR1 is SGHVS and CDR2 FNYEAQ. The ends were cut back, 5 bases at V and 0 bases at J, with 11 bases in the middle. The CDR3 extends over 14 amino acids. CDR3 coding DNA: TGTGCCAGCAGCCCCGCCGGGGACTCCTACGAGCAGTACTTC. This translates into CASSPAGDSYEQYF.

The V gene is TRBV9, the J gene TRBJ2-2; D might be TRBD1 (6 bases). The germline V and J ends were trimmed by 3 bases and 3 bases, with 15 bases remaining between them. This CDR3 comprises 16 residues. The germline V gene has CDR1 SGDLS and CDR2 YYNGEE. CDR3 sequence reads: CASSETGLSYTGELFF. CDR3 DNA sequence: TGTGCCAGCAGCGAAACAGGGCTATCATACACCGGGGAGCTGTTTTTT.

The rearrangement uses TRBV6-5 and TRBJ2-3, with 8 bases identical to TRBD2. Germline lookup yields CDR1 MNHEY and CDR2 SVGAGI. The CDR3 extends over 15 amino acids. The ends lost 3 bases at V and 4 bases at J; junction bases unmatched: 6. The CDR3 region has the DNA TGTGCCAGCAGTTATACGGGAGGGCCGGCAGATACGCAGTATTTT. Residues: CASSYTGGPADTQYF.

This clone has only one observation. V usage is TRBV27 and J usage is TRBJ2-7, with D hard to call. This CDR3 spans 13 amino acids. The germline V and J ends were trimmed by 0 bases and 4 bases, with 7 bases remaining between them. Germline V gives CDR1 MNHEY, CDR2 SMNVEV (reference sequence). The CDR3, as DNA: TGTGCCAGCAGTTTATCCCCCTATTACGAGCAGTACTTC. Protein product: CASSLSPYYEQYF.

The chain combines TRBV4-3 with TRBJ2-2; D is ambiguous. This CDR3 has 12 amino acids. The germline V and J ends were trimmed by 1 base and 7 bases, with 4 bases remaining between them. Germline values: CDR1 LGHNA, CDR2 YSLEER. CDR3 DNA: TGCGCCAGCAGCCAAGTTAACGGGGAGCTGTTTTTT. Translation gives CASSQVNGELFF.

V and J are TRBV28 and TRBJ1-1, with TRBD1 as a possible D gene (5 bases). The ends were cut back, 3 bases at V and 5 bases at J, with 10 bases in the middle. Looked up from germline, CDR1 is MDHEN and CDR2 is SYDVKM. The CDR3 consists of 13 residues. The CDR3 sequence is CASSLMGGTEAFF. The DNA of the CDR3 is TGTGCCAGCAGTTTGATGGGGGGGACTGAAGCTTTCTTT.

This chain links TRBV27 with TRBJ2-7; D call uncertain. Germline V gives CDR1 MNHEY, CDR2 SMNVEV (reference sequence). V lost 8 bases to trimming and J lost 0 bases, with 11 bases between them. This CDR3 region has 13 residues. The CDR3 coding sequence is TGTGCCAGCGGGCTGGCGAGCTCCTACGAGCAGTACTTC. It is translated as CASGLASSYEQYF.

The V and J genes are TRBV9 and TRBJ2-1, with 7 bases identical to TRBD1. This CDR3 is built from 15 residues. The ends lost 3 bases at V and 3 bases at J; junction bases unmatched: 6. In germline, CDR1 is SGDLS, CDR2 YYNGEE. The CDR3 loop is CASSDEGANYNEQFF. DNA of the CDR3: TGTGCCAGCAGCGATGAGGGGGCTAACTACAATGAGCAGTTCTTC.

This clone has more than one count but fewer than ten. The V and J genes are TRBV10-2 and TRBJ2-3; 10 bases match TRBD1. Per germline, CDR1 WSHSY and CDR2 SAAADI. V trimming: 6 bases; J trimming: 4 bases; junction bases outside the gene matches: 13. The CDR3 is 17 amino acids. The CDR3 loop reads CASSAAQTGGYADTQYF. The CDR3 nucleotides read TGCGCCAGCAGCGCGGCCCAGACAGGGGGCTACGCAGATACGCAGTATTTT.

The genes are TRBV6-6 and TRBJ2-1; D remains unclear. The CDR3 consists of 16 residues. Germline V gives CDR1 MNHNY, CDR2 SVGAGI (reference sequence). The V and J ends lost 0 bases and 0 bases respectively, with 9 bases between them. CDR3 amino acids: CASSYSLASSYNEQFF. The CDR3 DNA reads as TGTGCCAGCAGTTACTCTCTGGCGAGCTCCTACAATGAGCAGTTCTTC.

The CDR3, as DNA: TGTGCCAGCAGCCAAGAACGGGATGGTTCCAACACTGAAGCTTTCTTT. Amino acids: CASSQERDGSNTEAFF. The chain carries TRBV7-8 and TRBJ1-1, with D unclear. Trimming removed 5 bases from V and 2 bases from J, with 18 bases in between. The V gene's germline CDR1 is SGHVS and CDR2 FQNEAQ. CDR3 length: 16 residues.

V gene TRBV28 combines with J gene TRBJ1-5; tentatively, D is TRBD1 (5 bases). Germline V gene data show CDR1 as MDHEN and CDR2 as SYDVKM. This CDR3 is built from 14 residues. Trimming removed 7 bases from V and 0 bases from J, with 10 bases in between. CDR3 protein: CASTDSYSNQPQHF. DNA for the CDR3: TGTGCCAGCACCGACAGTTATAGCAATCAGCCCCAGCATTTT. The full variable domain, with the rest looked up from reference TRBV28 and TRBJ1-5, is DVKVTQSSRYLVKRTGEKVFLECVQDMDHENMFWYRQDPGLGLRLIYFSYDVKMKEKGDIPEGYSVSREKKERFSLILESASTNQTSMYLCASTDSYSNQPQHFGDGTRLSIL.

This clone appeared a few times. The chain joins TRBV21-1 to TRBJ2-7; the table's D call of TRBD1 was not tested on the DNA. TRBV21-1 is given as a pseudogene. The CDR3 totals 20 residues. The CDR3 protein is CASSKVVRDRASGYPYEQYF. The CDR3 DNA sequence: TGTGCCAGCAGCAAAGTTGTCCGGGACAGGGCTAGCGGCTATCCGTACGAGCAGTACTTC.

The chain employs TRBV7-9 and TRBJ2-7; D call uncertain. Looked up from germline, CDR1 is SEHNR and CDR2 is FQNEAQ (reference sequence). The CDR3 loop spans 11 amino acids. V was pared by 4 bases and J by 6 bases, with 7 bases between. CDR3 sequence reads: CASSYSIEQYF. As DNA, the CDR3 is TGTGCCAGCAGCTACTCGATCGAGCAGTACTTC. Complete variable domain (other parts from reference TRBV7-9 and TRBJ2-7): DTGVSQNPRHKITKRGQNVTFRCDPISEHNRLYWYRQTLGQGPEFLTYFQNEAQLEKSRLLSDRFSAERPKGSFSTLEIQRTEQGDSAMYLCASSYSIEQYFGPGTRLTVT.

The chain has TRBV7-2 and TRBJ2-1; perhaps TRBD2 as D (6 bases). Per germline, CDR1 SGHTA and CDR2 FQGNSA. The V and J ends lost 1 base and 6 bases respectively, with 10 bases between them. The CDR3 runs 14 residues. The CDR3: CASSLVTGANEQFF. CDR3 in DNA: TGTGCCAGCAGCTTAGTCACGGGAGCCAATGAGCAGTTCTTC.

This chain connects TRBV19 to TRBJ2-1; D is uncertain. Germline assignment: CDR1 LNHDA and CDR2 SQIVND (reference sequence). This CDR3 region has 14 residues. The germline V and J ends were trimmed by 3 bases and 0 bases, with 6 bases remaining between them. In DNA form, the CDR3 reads TGTGCCAGTAGTATCCCAAGCTCCTACAATGAGCAGTTCTTC. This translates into CASSIPSSYNEQFF. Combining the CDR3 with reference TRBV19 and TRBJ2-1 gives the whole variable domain DGGITQSPKYLFRKEGQNVTLSCEQNLNHDAMYWYRQDPGQGLRLIYYSQIVNDFQKGDIAEGYSVSREKKESFPLTVTSAQKNPTAFYLCASSIPSSYNEQFFGPGTRLTVL.

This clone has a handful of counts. DNA for the CDR3: TGCGCCAACCGACAGGGGGAGGGTGGCTACACCTTC. It specifies CANRQGEGGYTF. The rearrangement joins TRBV10-1 to TRBJ1-2; 9 nucleotides align to TRBD1. This CDR3 is 12 amino acids long. Germline V gene data show CDR1 as WNHNN and CDR2 as SYGVQD (reference sequence). The trim removed 10 bases at V and 7 bases at J, leaving 7 bases unmatched.

The DNA of the CDR3 is TGTGCCAGTAGTATAAGTGTTGGAGGTGTATACAATGAGCAGTTCTTC. Protein sequence: CASSISVGGVYNEQFF. V and J are TRBV19 and TRBJ2-1, with a tentative D call TRBD2 (5 bases). CDR3 length equals 16 residues. Trimming stripped 2 bases from V and 4 bases from J, with 15 bases between. Germline CDR1 LNHDA, CDR2 SQIVND (reference sequence). Filled out from reference TRBV19 and TRBJ2-1, the complete variable domain reads DGGITQSPKYLFRKEGQNVTLSCEQNLNHDAMYWYRQDPGQGLRLIYYSQIVNDFQKGDIAEGYSVSREKKESFPLTVTSAQKNPTAFYLCASSISVGGVYNEQFFGPGTRLTVL.

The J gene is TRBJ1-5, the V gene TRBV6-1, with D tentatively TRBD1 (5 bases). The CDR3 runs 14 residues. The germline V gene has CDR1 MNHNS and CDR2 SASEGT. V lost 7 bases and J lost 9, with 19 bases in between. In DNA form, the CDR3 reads TGTGCCAGCAACCTGGACGGACAATCGTGGCCCCAGCATTTT. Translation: CASNLDGQSWPQHF.

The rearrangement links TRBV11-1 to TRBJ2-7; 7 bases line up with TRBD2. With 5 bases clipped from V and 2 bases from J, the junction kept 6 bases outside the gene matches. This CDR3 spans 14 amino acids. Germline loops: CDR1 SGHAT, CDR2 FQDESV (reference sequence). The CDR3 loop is CASSGWEGTYEQYF. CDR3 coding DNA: TGTGCCAGCAGCGGTTGGGAGGGTACCTACGAGCAGTACTTC. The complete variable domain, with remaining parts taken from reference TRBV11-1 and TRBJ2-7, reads EAEVAQSPRYKITEKSQAVAFWCDPISGHATLYWYRQILGQGPELLVQFQDESVVDDSQLPKDRFSAERLKGVDSTLKIQPAELGDSAMYLCASSGWEGTYEQYFGPGTRLTVT.

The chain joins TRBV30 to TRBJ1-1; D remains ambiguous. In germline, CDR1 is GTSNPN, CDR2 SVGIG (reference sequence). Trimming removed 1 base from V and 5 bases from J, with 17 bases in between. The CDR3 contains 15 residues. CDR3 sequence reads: CAWSDGPNWRTEAFF. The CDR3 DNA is TGTGCCTGGAGTGACGGACCTAATTGGAGAACTGAAGCTTTCTTT.

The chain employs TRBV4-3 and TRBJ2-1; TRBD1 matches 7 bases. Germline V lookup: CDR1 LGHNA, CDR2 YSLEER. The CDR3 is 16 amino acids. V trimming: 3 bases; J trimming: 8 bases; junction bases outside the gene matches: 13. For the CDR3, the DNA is TGCGCCAGCAGCCACGTTATACCACAGGGGAGCGATGAGCAGTTCTTC. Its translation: CASSHVIPQGSDEQFF.

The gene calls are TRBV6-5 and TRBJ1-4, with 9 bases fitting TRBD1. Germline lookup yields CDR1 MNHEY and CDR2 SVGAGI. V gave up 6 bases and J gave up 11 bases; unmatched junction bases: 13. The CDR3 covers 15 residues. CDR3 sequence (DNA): TGTGCCAGCAGCCCGGGACAGGGATTTACTAGGAAACTGTTTTTT. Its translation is CASSPGQGFTRKLFF.

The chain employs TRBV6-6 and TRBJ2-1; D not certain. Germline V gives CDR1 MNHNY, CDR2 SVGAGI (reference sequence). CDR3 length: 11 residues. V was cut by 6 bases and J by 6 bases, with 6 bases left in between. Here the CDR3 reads CASSLSNEQFF. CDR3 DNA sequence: TGTGCCAGCAGCCTCAGCAATGAGCAGTTCTTC.

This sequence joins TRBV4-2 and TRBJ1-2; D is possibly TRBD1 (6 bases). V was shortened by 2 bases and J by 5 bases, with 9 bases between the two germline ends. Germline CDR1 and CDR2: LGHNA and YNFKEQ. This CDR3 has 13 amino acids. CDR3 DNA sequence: TGTGCCAGCAGCCAAACCACAGGGTATGGCTACACCTTC. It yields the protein CASSQTTGYGYTF.

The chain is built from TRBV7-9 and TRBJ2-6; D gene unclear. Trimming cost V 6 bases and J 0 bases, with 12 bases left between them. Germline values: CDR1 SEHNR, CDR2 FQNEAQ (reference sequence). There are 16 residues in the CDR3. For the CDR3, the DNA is TGTGCCAGCAGACCCGCCGTGTTCTCTGGGGCCAACGTCCTGACTTTC. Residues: CASRPAVFSGANVLTF.

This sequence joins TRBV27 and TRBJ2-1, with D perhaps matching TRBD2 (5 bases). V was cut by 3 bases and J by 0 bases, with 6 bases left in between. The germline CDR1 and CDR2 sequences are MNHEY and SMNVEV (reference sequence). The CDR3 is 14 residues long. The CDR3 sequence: CASSLGSSYNEQFF. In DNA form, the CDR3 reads TGTGCCAGCAGTTTGGGGAGCTCCTACAATGAGCAGTTCTTC.

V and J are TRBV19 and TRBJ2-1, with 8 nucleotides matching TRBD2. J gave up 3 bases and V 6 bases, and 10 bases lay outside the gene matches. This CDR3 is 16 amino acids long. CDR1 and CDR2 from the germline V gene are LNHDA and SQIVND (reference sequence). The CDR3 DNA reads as TGTGCCAGTAGGATGGCTAGCGGGTCATTCTACAATGAGCAGTTCTTC. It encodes CASRMASGSFYNEQFF.

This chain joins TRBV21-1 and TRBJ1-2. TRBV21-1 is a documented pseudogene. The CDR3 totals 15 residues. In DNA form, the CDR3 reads TGTGCCAGCAGTCCTGAGCGGGAACCTAACTATGGCTACACCTTC. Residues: CASSPEREPNYGYTF.